This is a list of T cell receptor beta chains from one sample in a study of shared clonotypes between healthy human individuals. TCRdb's table, derived via immunoSEQ multiplex PCR, lists solely in-frame clones and lacks some. The profile covers around 990,000 clones, with about 80% appearing a single time and roughly 0.9% taken by the ten largest. The sample comprised memory CD4+ T cells from PBMCs. The source of these receptors is a man between 18 and 35 years old in good health. Some clones in this sample may be carry-over from other donors' samples. Both conserved end residues are part of each CDR3. Each record gives: CDR3 length, J gene, D gene, V gene, clone size, CDR3 DNA, CDR3 protein. The D gene is left open where the match is weak. Only part of the rows carry a size: once, few, many, or a class if the clone is expanded.

>14|TRBJ2-1|NA|TRBV27|NA
TGTGCCAGTAGGAGAGGGACGGGAGTGGGTGAGCAGTTCTTC
CASRRGTGVGEQFF
>16|TRBJ2-1|NA|TRBV12-5|NA
TGTGCTAGTGGTTTGCGTAATGGGACACCTAACAATGAGCAGTTCTTC
CASGLRNGTPNNEQFF
>14|TRBJ2-7|NA|TRBV7-2|NA
TGTGCCAGCAGCTACCGGGTAGGGCCCTACGAGCAGTACTTC
CASSYRVGPYEQYF
>15|TRBJ1-5|NA|TRBV28|NA
TGTGCCAGCAGTTTAGGGGATTATAGCAATCAGCCCCAGCATTTT
CASSLGDYSNQPQHF
>13|TRBJ2-5|NA|TRBV6-5|once
TGTGCCAGCAGTTCAGGAAGGGCTGTTGGCCAGTACTTC
CASSSGRAVGQYF
>16|TRBJ2-5|TRBD2|TRBV5-6|NA
TGTGCCAGCAGCCCAGGACTAGAGGCTATTTTAGAGACCCAGTACTTC
CASSPGLEAILETQYF
>13|TRBJ1-4|NA|TRBV19|few
TGTGCCAGTAGTCCGCAGGGTAATGAAAAACTGTTTTTT
CASSPQGNEKLFF
>14|TRBJ1-1|TRBD1|TRBV7-9|NA
TGTGCCAGCAGCTTAGGACAGGGAGAGTCTGAAGCTTTCTTT
CASSLGQGESEAFF
>11|TRBJ2-3|NA|TRBV20-1|NA
TGCAGTGCCCCCACTCGAGTTACGCAGTATTTT
CSAPTRVTQYF
>15|TRBJ2-2|NA|TRBV7-9|NA
TGTGCCAGCAGCTTAGGTCTGGGGGACACCGGGGAGCTGTTTTTT
CASSLGLGDTGELFF
>13|TRBJ1-2|NA|TRBV4-2|many
TGTGCCAGCAGTCAAACCGAGGGCGTCGGCTACACCTTC
CASSQTEGVGYTF
>12|TRBJ1-2|NA|TRBV29-1|NA
TGCAGCGGGACCGGGGCGGGCTATGGCTACACCTTC
CSGTGAGYGYTF
>15|TRBJ1-4|NA|TRBV18|NA
TGTGCCAGCTCACCATCGAGGATTCCGAATGAAAAACTGTTTTTT
CASSPSRIPNEKLFF
>12|TRBJ2-3|NA|TRBV9|once
TGTGCCAGCAGCGTAGCTCCAGATACGCAGTATTTT
CASSVAPDTQYF
>15|TRBJ2-1|NA|TRBV28|NA
TGTGCCAGCAGTTTTTTGGGGTGGAAAAGCAATGAGCAGTTCTTC
CASSFLGWKSNEQFF
>17|TRBJ2-6|TRBD1|TRBV18|NA
TGTGCCAGCTCACCTGGACAGGGGCTAATCGGGGCCAACGTCCTGACTTTC
CASSPGQGLIGANVLTF
>14|TRBJ1-2|NA|TRBV28|NA
TGTGCCAGCAACAAAAGGGAGAGAACCTGGGGCTACACCTTC
CASNKRERTWGYTF
>12|TRBJ1-2|NA|TRBV2|NA
TGTGCCAGCCGGGGTGGGGGCTATGGCTACACCTTC
CASRGGGYGYTF
>15|TRBJ1-5|NA|TRBV28|NA
TGTGCCAGCAGCCCCACAGGACTTAGCAATCAGCCCCAGCATTTT
CASSPTGLSNQPQHF
>13|TRBJ2-5|NA|TRBV21-1|NA
TGTGCCAGCAGCAAAACCCTAGAAGAGACCCAGTACTTC
CASSKTLEETQYF
>16|TRBJ2-5|TRBD2|TRBV5-1|NA
TGCGCCAGCAGCGCCGTAGGGACTAGCGGGACAGAGACCCAGTACTTC
CASSAVGTSGTETQYF